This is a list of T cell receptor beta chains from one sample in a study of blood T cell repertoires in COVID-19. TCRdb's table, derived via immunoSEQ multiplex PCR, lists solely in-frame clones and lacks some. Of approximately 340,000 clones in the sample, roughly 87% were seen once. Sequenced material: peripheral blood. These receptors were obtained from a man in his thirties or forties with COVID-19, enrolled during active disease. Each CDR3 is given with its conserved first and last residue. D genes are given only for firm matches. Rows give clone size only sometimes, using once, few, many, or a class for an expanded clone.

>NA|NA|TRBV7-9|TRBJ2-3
CASSPDSDTQYF
TGTGCCAGCAGCCCGGACTCAGATACGCAGTATTTT
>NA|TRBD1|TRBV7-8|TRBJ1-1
CASSTPDRGFTEAFF
TGTGCCAGCAGCACCCCGGACAGGGGATTCACTGAAGCTTTCTTT
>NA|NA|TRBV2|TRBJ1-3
CASSPSALSGNTIYF
TGTGCCAGCAGCCCTTCAGCGCTCTCTGGAAACACCATATATTTT
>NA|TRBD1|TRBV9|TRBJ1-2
CASSPGDSAHGYTF
TGTGCCAGCAGCCCGGGGGACAGTGCACATGGCTACACCTTC
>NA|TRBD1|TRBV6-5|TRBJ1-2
CASSFRDRVGGYTF
TGTGCCAGCAGCTTCCGGGACAGGGTCGGTGGCTACACCTTC
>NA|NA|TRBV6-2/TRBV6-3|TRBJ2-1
CASSPYLGQSTRNEQFF
TGTGCCAGCAGTCCGTATCTCGGACAGAGTACACGCAATGAGCAGTTCTTC
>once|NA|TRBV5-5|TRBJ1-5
CASSLVQGSSNQPQHF
TGTGCCAGCAGCTTGGTCCAGGGGTCGAGCAATCAGCCCCAGCATTTT
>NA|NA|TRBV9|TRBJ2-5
CASSVQDQETQYF
TGTGCCAGCAGCGTGCAGGATCAAGAGACCCAGTACTTC
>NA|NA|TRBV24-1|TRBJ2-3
CATSDSTASSTDTQYF
TGTGCCACCAGTGATTCCACAGCCTCCAGCACAGATACGCAGTATTTT
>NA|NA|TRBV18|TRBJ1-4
CASSPEAEKLFF
TGTGCCAGCTCACCAGAAGCGGAAAAACTGTTTTTT
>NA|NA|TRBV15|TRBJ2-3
CATSRSGYYPVF
TGTGCCACCAGCAGATCGGGGTACTACCCTGTCTTT
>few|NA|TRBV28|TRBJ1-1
CASSTENTEAFF
TGTGCCAGCAGTACAGAGAACACTGAAGCTTTCTTT
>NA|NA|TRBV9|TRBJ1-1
CASSVVRNTEAFF
TGTGCCAGCAGCGTAGTCAGGAACACTGAAGCTTTCTTT
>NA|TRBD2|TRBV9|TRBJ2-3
CASSDPTSGRLTDTQYF
TGTGCCAGCAGCGACCCTACTAGCGGTCGACTCACAGATACGCAGTATTTT
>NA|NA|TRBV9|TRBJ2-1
CASSRTPGSAYNEQFF
TGTGCCAGCAGCCGTACCCCGGGGAGCGCCTACAATGAGCAGTTCTTC
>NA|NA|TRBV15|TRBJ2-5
CATSRGQYQETQYF
TGTGCCACCAGCAGAGGCCAGTACCAAGAGACCCAGTACTTC
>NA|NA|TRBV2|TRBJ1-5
CASSDTDGLYSNQPQHF
TGTGCCAGCAGTGATACGGACGGACTTTATAGCAATCAGCCCCAGCATTTT
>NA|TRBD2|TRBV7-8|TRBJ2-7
CASSFRLAGESYEQYF
TGTGCCAGCAGCTTCAGACTAGCGGGAGAATCCTACGAGCAGTACTTC
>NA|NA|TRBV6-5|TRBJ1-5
CASSYSSVSNQPQHF
TGTGCCAGCAGTTACTCGTCAGTTAGCAATCAGCCCCAGCATTTT
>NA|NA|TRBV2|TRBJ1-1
CASSGVRGKNTEAFF
TGTGCCAGCAGTGGGGTAAGGGGCAAGAACACTGAAGCTTTCTTT
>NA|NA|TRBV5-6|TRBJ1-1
CASSPFPGSSEAFF
TGTGCCAGCAGCCCCTTCCCGGGGTCGAGTGAAGCTTTCTTT
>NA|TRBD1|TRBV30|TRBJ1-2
CAWSVVLDRVYVNYGYTF
TGTGCCTGGAGTGTCGTGCTTGACAGGGTATATGTTAACTATGGCTACACCTTC
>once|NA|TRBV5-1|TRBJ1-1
CASSVEVGANTEAFF
TGCGCCAGCAGCGTCGAGGTGGGGGCGAACACTGAAGCTTTCTTT
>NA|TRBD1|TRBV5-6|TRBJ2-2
CASSLPGQGYTGELFF
TGTGCCAGCAGCCTCCCGGGACAGGGGTACACCGGGGAGCTGTTTTTT
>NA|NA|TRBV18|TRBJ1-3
CASSRNWQRNTIYF
TGTGCCAGCTCAAGAAACTGGCAGAGGAACACCATATATTTT
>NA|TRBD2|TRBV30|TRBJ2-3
CAWSKAGGGTDTQYF
TGTGCCTGGAGTAAAGCGGGAGGGGGCACAGATACGCAGTATTTT
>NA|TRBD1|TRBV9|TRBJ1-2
CASSGTASTGRHGYTF
TGTGCCAGCAGCGGGACCGCCTCGACAGGGCGGCATGGCTACACCTTC
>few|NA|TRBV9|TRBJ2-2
CASSVTGTGELFF
TGTGCCAGCAGCGTGACGGGTACCGGGGAGCTGTTTTTT
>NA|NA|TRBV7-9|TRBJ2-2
CASSTTASFGRTGELFF
TGTGCCAGCAGCACAACAGCTTCTTTTGGGCGCACCGGGGAGCTGTTTTTT
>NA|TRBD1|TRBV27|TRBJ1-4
CASSNLMETGRDEKLFF
TGTGCCAGCAGTAACCTTATGGAGACAGGGCGGGACGAAAAACTGTTTTTT
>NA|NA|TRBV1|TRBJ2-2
CTSSPKFSSGELFF
TGCACCAGCAGCCCCAAGTTTAGTAGCGGGGAGCTGTTTTTT